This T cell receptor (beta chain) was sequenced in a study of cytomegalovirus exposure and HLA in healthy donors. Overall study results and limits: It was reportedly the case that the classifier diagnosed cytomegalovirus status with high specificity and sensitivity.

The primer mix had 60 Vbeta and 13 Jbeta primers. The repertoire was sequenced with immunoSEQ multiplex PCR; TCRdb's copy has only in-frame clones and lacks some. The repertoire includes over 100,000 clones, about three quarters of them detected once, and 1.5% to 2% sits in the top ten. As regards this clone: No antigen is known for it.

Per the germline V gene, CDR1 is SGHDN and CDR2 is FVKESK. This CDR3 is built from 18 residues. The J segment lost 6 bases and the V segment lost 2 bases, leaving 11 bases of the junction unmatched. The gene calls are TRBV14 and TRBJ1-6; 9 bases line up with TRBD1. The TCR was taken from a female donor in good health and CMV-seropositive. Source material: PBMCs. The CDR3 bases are TGTGCCAGCAGCCAACCCCGGACAGGGGCGGGGGGTAATTCACCCCTCCACTTT. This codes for CASSQPRTGAGGNSPLHF.